The text below deals with one T cell receptor beta chain. What it recognizes is unknown. The junction and the germline gene differ at one end; a read error may be behind it. These data originate in a study of neurological immune-mediated disorders. The unsorted libraries were generated from a total of 2 million PBMCs, which had been stored in RNAlater at -80 C. The cDNA was synthesized by means of template-switch 5'RACE, which was carried out with 10-nucleotide random UMIs. TCRdb passed the 5' RACE reads through MiXCR, listing each CDR3 protein once. The table has 35,000 or so distinct CDR3 sequences, 12% to 15% seen once. There are 14 residues in the CDR3. The germline V gene has CDR1 SSHAT and CDR2 FNYEAQ (reference sequence). Study results and limitations: Subjects shared no identical expanded-clone CDR3 amino acid sequences, suggesting private TCR-beta repertoires in all groups. HTLV-1-associated myelopathy led in TCR clonal expansion, while multiple sclerosis ranked lowest, below healthy controls.

Specimen: PBMCs. This clonotype was obtained from a woman aged 50 to 60 with HTLV-1-associated myelopathy (HAM/TSP). The chain employs TRBV7-7 and TRBJ2-3, with D possibly being TRBD2 (5 bases). CDR3 sequence: CASSLALFTDTQYF. The CDR3 nucleotides are TGTGCTAGCAGCTTAGCGCTTTTCACAGATACGCAGTATTTT.